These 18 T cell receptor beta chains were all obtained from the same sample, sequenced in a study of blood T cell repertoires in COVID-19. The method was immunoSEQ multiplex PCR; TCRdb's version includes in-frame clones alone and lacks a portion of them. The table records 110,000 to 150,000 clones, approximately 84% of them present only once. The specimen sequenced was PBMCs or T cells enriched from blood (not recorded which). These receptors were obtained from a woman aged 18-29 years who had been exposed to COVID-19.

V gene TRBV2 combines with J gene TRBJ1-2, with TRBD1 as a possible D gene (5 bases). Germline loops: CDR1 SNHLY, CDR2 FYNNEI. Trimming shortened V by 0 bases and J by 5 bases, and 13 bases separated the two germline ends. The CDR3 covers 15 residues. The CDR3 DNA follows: TGTGCCAGCAGTGAAGCTCGGGGGACGTTTTATGGCTACACCTTC. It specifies CASSEARGTFYGYTF.

CDR3: CASSRKFVGTAGPTSGANVLTF. The CDR3 bases are TGTGCCAGCTCCCGTAAATTTGTTGGTACGGCAGGGCCCACCTCTGGGGCCAACGTCCTGACTTTC. V gene TRBV18 combines with J gene TRBJ2-6, with D tentatively TRBD1 (5 bases). Germline assignment: CDR1 KGHSH and CDR2 LQKENI. Trimming left V 6 bases short and J 0 bases short, with 30 bases between. CDR3 length equals 22 residues.

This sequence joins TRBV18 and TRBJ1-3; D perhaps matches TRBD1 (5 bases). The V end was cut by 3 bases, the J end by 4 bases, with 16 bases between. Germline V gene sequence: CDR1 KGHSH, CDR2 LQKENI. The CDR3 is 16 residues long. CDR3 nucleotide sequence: TGTGCCAGCTCACCTCAGGCGCAGGGTTCGGGAAACACCATATATTTT. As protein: CASSPQAQGSGNTIYF.

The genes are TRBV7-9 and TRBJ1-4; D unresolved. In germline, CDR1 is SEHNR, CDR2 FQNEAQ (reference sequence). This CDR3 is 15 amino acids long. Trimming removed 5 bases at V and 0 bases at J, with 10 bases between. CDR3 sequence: CASSRNGATNEKLFF. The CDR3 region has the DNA TGTGCCAGCAGCCGTAACGGGGCAACTAATGAAAAACTGTTTTTT. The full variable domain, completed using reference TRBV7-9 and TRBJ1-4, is DTGVSQNPRHKITKRGQNVTFRCDPISEHNRLYWYRQTLGQGPEFLTYFQNEAQLEKSRLLSDRFSAERPKGSFSTLEIQRTEQGDSAMYLCASSRNGATNEKLFFGSGTQLSVL.

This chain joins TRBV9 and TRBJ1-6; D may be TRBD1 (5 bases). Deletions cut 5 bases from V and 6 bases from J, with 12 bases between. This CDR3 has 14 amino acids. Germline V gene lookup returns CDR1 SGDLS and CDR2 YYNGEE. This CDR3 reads CASSRPGGNSPLHF. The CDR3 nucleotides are TGTGCCAGCAGTCGACCGGGGGGTAATTCACCCCTCCACTTT.

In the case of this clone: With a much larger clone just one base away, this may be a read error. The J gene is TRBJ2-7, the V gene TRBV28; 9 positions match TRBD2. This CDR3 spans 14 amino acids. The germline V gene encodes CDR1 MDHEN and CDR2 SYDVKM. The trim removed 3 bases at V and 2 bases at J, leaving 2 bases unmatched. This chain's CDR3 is CASSLTSGPYEQYF. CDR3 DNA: TGTGCCAGCAGTTTGACTAGCGGTCCCTACGAGCAGTACTTC.

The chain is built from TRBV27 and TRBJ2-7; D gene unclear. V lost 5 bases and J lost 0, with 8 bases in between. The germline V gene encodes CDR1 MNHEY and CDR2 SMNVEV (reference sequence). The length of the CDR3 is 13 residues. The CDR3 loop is CASSPASSYEQYF. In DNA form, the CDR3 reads TGTGCCAGCAGTCCAGCTAGCTCCTACGAGCAGTACTTC.

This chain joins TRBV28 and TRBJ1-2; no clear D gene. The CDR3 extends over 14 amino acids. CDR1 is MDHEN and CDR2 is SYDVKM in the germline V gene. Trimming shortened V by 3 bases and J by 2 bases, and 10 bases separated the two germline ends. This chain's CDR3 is CASSFQGGNYGYTF. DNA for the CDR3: TGTGCCAGCAGTTTTCAAGGCGGAAACTATGGCTACACCTTC.

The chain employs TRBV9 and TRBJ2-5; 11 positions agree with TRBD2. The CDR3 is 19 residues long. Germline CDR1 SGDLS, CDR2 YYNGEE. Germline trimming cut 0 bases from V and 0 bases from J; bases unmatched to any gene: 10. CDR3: CASSVDSGGTSGYQETQYF. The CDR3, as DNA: TGTGCCAGCAGCGTAGATAGTGGTGGGACTAGCGGTTACCAAGAGACCCAGTACTTC.

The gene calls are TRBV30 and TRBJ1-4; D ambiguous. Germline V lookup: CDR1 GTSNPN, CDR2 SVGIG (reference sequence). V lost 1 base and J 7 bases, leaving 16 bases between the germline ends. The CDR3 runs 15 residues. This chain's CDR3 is CAWSAGLREGEKLFF. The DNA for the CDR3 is TGTGCCTGGAGTGCCGGCCTCCGGGAGGGTGAAAAACTGTTTTTT.

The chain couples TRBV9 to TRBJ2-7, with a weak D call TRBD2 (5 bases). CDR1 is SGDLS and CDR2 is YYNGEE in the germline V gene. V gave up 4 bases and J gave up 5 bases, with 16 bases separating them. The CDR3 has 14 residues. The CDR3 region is CASSPSSEFHEQYF. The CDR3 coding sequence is TGTGCCAGCAGCCCTAGCTCCGAGTTCCACGAGCAGTACTTC.

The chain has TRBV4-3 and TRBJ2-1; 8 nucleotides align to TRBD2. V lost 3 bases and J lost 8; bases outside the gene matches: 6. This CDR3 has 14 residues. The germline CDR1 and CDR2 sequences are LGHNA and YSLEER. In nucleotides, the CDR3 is TGCGCCAGCAGCCACGAGCGGGAGATCGATGAGCAGTTCTTC. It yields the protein CASSHEREIDEQFF.

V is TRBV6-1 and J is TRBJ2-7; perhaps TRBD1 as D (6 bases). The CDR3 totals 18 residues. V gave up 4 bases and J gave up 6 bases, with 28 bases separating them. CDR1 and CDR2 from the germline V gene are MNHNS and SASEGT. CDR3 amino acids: CASSGVSGHRAPAPEQYF. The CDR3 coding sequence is TGTGCCAGCAGTGGGGTATCGGGACACCGAGCCCCCGCGCCCGAGCAGTACTTC.

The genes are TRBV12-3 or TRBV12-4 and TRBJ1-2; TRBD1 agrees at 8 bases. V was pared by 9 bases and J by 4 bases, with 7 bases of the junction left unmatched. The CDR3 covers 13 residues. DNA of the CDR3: TGTGCCAGTGGACAGGGTTTGAGCTATGGCTACACCTTC. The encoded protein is CASGQGLSYGYTF.

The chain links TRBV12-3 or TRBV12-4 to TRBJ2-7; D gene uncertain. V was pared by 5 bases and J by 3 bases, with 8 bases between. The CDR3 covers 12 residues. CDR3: CASSPGGYEQYF. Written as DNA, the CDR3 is TGTGCCAGCAGTCCCGGTGGCTACGAGCAGTACTTC.

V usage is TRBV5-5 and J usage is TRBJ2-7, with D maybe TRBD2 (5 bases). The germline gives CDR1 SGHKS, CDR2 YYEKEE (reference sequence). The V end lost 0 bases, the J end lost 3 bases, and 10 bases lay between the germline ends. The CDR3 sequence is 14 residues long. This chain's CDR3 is CASSLGEGSYEQYF. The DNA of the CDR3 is TGTGCCAGCAGCTTGGGAGAGGGCAGCTACGAGCAGTACTTC.

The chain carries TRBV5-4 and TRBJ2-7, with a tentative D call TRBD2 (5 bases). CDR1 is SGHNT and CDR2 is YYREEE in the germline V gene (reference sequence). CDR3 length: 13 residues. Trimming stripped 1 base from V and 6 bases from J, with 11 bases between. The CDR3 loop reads CASSLKGAVEQYF. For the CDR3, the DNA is TGTGCCAGCAGCTTGAAGGGAGCGGTCGAGCAGTACTTC. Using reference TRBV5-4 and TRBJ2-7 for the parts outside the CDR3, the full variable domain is ETGVTQSPTHLIKTRGQQVTLRCSSQSGHNTVSWYQQALGQGPQFIFQYYREEENGRGNFPPRFSGLQFPNYSSELNVNALELDDSALYLCASSLKGAVEQYFGPGTRLTVT.

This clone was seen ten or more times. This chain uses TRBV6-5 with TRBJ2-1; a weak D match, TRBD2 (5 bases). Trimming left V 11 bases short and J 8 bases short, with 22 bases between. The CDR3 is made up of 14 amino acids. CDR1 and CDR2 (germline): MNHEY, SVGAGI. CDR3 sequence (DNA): TGTGCCTGCTCCCGGGGAACCCGTTCCGATGAGCAGTTCTTC. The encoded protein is CACSRGTRSDEQFF.